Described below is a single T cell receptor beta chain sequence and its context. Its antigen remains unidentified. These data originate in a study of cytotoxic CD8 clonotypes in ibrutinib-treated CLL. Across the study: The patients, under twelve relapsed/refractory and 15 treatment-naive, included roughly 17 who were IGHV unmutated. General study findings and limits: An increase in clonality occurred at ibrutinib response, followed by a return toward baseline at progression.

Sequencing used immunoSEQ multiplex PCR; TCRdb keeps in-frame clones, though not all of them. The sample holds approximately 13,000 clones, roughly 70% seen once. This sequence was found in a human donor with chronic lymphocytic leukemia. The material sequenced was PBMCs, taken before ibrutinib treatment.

In nucleotides, the CDR3 is TGCAGCGTTGCGGGACAGCTGAACACTGAAGCTTTCTTT. Its translation: CSVAGQLNTEAFF. This rearrangement joins TRBV29-1 to TRBJ1-1; 7 bases map to TRBD1. V shed 4 bases, J shed 0 bases, and the junction held 2 bases outside the gene matches. The germline V gene encodes CDR1 SQVTM and CDR2 ANQGSEA. This CDR3 comprises 13 residues.